Listed here is a single TCR beta chain. Its antigen is currently unknown. This may come from a read error, since a much larger clone is one base off. Quantitative 5'-RACE with molecular barcodes produced the TCR beta libraries. MiXCR was run by TCRdb on the 5' RACE reads, yielding one entry per CDR3 protein. The sample holds 100,000 to 150,000 distinct CDR3 sequences, approximately 9.9% seen once. The CDR3 sequence is 14 residues long. Germline values: CDR1 DFQATT, CDR2 SNEGSKA (reference sequence). This sample was taken from a study of CD8 T cells in ankylosing spondylitis. The study's findings and limits: In reactive arthritis synovial fluid and blood, some motif variants had been reported before. Seemingly distinctive of ankylosing spondylitis blood was a TCR beta motif formed by eight highly homologous variants. The clones that were linked to disease were reported to be significantly enriched in matched synovial fluid samples from ankylosing spondylitis patients.

The sequence was collected from a male donor with ankylosing spondylitis or in good health (not recorded which). This rearrangement joins TRBV20-1 to TRBJ2-1, with TRBD2 matching 7 bases. The DNA end is more similar to TRBJ2-7, so the J call may be wrong. Sequenced input: blood, either unsorted or a sorted T cell fraction (not recorded which). This CDR3 is CSASVGLGANEQYF. CDR3 in DNA: TGCAGTGCTAGTGTAGGACTAGGCGCCAATGAGCAGTACTTC.